This TCR beta chain was recorded in a study of cytomegalovirus exposure and HLA in healthy donors. Overall study results and limits: Altogether, about 160 TCR beta chains were recorded as cytomegalovirus-associated. Presence/absence analyses supposed approximately even sequencing depth among donors. Sequencing probably produced one cluster of sequence variants that were highly shared. Accurate HLA-A and HLA-B prediction from TCR beta sequences was reported for most subjects.

Primers for the PCR totalled 60 Vbeta and 13 Jbeta. Clones were sequenced by immunoSEQ multiplex PCR, and TCRdb holds only the in-frame ones, with some missing. The profile shows 210,000 or so clones, around 78% of them singletons. In this sample, this clone turned up a few times. Its cognate antigen is unknown. Sequenced: PBMCs. This TCR derives from a boy aged 5-17 years in good health and CMV-seronegative.

The CDR3 bases are TGTGCCAGCAGACCATCGGACAGCTATAATTCACCCCTCCACTTT. It specifies CASRPSDSYNSPLHF. The chain joins TRBV28 to TRBJ1-6; a possible D gene is TRBD1 (6 bases). With 6 bases removed from V and 3 bases from J, the gap between germline ends came to 12 bases. The CDR3 has 15 residues. Germline V gene sequence: CDR1 MDHEN, CDR2 SYDVKM.